This T cell receptor beta chain was found in a study of shared clonotypes between healthy human individuals. Study summary: Per donor, CD8 memory used one plate, CD8 naive used two, CD4 memory used three and CD4 naive used three.

In the case of this clone: Its antigen is currently unknown.

Profiled with immunoSEQ multiplex PCR; TCRdb holds only in-frame clones, not every one. This sample has 2 million to 2.5 million clones; 90% to 95% occur once, and the top ten carry 0.13%. Study-wide results and caveats: Non-shared clonotypes had lower generation probabilities than clonotypes shared by all four sorted-subset donors. The expectation was that sequencing depth would affect clonotype sharing among donors.

Adult donors, all healthy and HIV-negative, had no recent acute infections or vaccinations. V dropped 8 bases and J dropped 3 bases, with 13 bases sitting between them. The germline V gene has CDR1 ENHRY and CDR2 SYGVKD. The length of the CDR3 is 13 residues. This receptor was obtained from a man younger than 35 in good health. The V and J genes are TRBV10-3 and TRBJ1-1; D is undetermined. Source material: naive CD4+ T cells sorted from blood. Subset noted: CD45RA+ positively selected. Here the CDR3 reads CAIQNGEDTEAFF. Written as DNA, the CDR3 is TGTGCCATCCAAAATGGGGAGGACACTGAAGCTTTCTTT.